This T cell receptor beta chain is drawn from a study of blood T cell repertoires in COVID-19. Generated by immunoSEQ multiplex PCR, the TCRdb table keeps only in-frame clones and is missing some. The sample has around 160,000 clones, roughly nine tenths seen once; the top ten hold 15% to 20%. Germline V gives CDR1 SGHTA, CDR2 FQGNSA. V was shortened by 2 bases and J by 4 bases, with 15 bases between the two germline ends. The CDR3 is made up of 16 amino acids. The chain combines TRBV7-2 with TRBJ2-1; D is uncertain. The TCR originated in a man in his 60s with active or convalescent COVID-19. What was sequenced was peripheral blood. The CDR3 sequence is CASSLRRVVEYNEQFF. CDR3 bases: TGTGCCAGCAGCTTACGCCGGGTGGTTGAGTACAATGAGCAGTTCTTC.